The source of this T cell receptor beta chain is a study of blood T cells in healthy people across ages. V was shortened by 6 bases and J by 3 bases, with 11 bases between the two germline ends. The CDR3 totals 13 residues. Combining a sample-barcoded 5' primer with a J-beta primer mix, a second PCR ran for 7 to 11 cycles. MiXCR, applied by TCRdb to the 5' RACE reads, yields one record per CDR3 protein. The table includes over a million distinct CDR3 sequences, approximately 25% detected once. The sample also formed part of further work on T cells of mothers and their children.

The sequencing input was blood. The clonotype originates from a girl aged 2-10 years in good health. The chain uses TRBV12-3 or TRBV12-4 and TRBJ2-5; tentative D call: TRBD1 (6 bases). The DNA of the CDR3 is TGTGCCAGCAGCCCCGACAGGAAAGAGACCCAGTACTTC. It translates to CASSPDRKETQYF.